The following is a TCR beta chain sequence with its context. This specimen comes from a study of cytotoxic CD8 clonotypes in ibrutinib-treated CLL. Cryopreserved PBMCs yielded roughly 2.1 micrograms of genomic DNA for TCR beta libraries. The ends lost 4 bases at V and 2 bases at J; junction bases unmatched: 6. The CDR3 extends over 17 amino acids. CDR1 SGDLS and CDR2 YYNGEE come from the germline V gene. Data came from immunoSEQ multiplex PCR; TCRdb stores just in-frame clones and leaves some out. This sample has just over 200,000 clones, with about 75% found just once. This TCR came from a human donor with chronic lymphocytic leukemia. The sequencing used PBMCs, collected after 12 months of ibrutinib treatment. The J gene is TRBJ2-5, the V gene TRBV9; 15 bases are shared with TRBD2. The CDR3 coding sequence is TGTGCCAGCAGCCGCTCCGGACTAGCGGGGGGGCAAGAGACCCAGTACTTC. It is translated as CASSRSGLAGGQETQYF.